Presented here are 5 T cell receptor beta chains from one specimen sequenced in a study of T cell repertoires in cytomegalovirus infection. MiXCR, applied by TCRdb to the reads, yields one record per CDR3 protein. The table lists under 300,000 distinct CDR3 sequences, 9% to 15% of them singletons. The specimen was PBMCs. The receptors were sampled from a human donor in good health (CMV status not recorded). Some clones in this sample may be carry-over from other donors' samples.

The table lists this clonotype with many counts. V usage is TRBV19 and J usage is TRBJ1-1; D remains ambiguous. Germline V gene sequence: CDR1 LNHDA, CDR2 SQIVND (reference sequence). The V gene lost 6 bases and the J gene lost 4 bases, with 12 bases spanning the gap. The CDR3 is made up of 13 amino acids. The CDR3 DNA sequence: TGTGCCAGTAGGTCCGGGTGGGGCACTGAAGCTTTCTTT. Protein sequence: CASRSGWGTEAFF.

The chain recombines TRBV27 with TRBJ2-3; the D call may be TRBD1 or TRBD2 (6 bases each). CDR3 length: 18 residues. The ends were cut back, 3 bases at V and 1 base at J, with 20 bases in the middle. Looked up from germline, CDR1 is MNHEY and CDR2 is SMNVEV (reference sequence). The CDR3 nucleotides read TGTGCCAGCAGTTTCCGAACACAGGGAGGTTTTCGCACAGATACGCAGTATTTT. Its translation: CASSFRTQGGFRTDTQYF.

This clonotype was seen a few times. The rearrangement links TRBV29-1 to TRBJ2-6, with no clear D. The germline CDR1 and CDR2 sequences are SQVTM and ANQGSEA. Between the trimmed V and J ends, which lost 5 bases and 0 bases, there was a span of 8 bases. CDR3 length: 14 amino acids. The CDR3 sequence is CSVKDHSGANVLTF. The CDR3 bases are TGCAGCGTTAAGGATCACTCTGGGGCCAACGTCCTGACTTTC.

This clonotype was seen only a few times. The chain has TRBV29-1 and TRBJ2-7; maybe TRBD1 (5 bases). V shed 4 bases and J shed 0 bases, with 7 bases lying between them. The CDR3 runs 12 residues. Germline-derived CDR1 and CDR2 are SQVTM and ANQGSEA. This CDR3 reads CSVARASYEQYF. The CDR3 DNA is TGCAGCGTTGCCAGGGCCTCCTACGAGCAGTACTTC.

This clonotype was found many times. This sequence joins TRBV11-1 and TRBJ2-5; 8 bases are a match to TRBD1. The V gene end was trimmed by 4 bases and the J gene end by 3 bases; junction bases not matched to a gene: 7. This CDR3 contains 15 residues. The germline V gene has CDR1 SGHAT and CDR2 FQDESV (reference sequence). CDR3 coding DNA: TGTGCCAGCAGCTCCATTGGGACAGGAAAAGAGACCCAGTACTTC. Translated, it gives CASSSIGTGKETQYF.